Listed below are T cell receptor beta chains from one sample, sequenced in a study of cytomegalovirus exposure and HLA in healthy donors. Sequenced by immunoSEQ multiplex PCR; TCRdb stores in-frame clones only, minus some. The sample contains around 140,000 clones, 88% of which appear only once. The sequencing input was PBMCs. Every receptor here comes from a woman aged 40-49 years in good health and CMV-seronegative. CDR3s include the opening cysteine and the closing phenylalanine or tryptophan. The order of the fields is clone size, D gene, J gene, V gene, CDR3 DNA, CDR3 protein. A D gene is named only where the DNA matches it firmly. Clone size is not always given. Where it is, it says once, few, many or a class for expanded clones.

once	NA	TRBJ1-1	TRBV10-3	TGTGCCATCAGTGTTCAGGGGAGAGGAAACACTGAAGCTTTCTTT	CAISVQGRGNTEAFF
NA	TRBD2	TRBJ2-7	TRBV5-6	TGTGCCAGCAGAGTTAGCGGGAGGGATTCCTACGAGCAGTACTTC	CASRVSGRDSYEQYF
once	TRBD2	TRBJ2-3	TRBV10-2	TGCGCCAGCAGGACTAGCGGCGGCACAGATACGCAGTATTTT	CASRTSGGTDTQYF
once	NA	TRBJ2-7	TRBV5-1	TGCGCCAGCAGCGCAACAGGGTTCGCCTACGAGCAGTACTTC	CASSATGFAYEQYF
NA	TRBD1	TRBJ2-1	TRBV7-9	TGTTCCAGCAGCTTGGGGACAGTATACAATGAGCAGTTCTTC	CSSSLGTVYNEQFF
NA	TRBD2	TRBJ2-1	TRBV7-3	TGTGCCAGCAGCCCACGGACTAGCGCCTACAATGAGCAGTTCTTC	CASSPRTSAYNEQFF
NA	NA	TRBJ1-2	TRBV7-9	TGTGCCAGCAGCTTAGAAGTAGGGGGAATCACTAACTATGGCTACACCTTC	CASSLEVGGITNYGYTF
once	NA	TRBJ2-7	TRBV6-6	TGTGCCAGCAGTGGACAGTCGAGGCTTAGCTCCTACGAGCAGTACTTC	CASSGQSRLSSYEQYF
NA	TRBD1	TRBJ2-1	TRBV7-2	TGTGCCAGCAGCCCCCGGGACAGGTTTGCTGAGCAGTTCTTC	CASSPRDRFAEQFF
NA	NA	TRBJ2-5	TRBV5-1	TGCGCCAGCAGCTACGGGGTACAAGAGACCCAGTACTTC	CASSYGVQETQYF
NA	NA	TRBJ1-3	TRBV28	TGTGCCAGCGGGGGGGGAGGTGGAAACACCATATATTTT	CASGGGGGNTIYF
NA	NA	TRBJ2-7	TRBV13	TGTGCCAGCAGCTTACGGGGGGCTAACTACGAGCAGTACTTC	CASSLRGANYEQYF
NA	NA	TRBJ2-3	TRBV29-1	TGCAGCGTTGTATTTGCAGATACGCAGTATTTT	CSVVFADTQYF
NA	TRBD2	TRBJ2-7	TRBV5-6	TGTGCCAGCAGCTTGAGGCTAGCGGGGACCTACGAGCAGTACTTC	CASSLRLAGTYEQYF
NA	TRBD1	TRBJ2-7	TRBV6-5	TGTGCCAGCACCCCGGGACAGGGGTGGGCCTACGAGCAGTACTTC	CASTPGQGWAYEQYF
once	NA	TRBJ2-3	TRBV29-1	TGCAGCGTTCGAACGGGAGCGGCAGATACGCAGTATTTT	CSVRTGAADTQYF
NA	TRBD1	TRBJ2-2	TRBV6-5	TGTGCCAGCAGTTACTCGGGGACAGAGGGCACCGGGGAGCTGTTTTTT	CASSYSGTEGTGELFF
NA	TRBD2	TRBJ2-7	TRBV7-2	TGTGCCAGCAGCTTGGGCGGGGGGGGCTCCTACGAGCAGTACTTC	CASSLGGGGSYEQYF
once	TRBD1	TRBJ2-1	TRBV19	TGTGCCAGTAGTACATCGGCAGGGGGCAAGGGGGAGCAGTTCTTC	CASSTSAGGKGEQFF
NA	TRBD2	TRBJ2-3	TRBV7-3	TGTGCCAGCAGCTTAGACGGGAGGACAGATACGCAGTATTTT	CASSLDGRTDTQYF
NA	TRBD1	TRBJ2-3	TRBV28	TGTGCCAGCAGTACGCAGGGGGCTGAAGATACGCAGTATTTT	CASSTQGAEDTQYF
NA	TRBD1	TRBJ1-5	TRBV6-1	TGTGGCACGGGACAGCTCAATCAGCCCCAGCATTTT	CGTGQLNQPQHF
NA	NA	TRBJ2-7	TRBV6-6	TGTGCCAGCAGTTCGGGAGTCTACGAGCAGTACTTC	CASSSGVYEQYF
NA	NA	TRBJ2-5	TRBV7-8	TGTGCCAGCAGCCCCGACTACGCTGGAGAGACCCAGTACTTC	CASSPDYAGETQYF
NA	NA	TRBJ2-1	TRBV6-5	TGTGCCAGCAGTCCCCTCGGCGGGAATGAGCAGTTCTTC	CASSPLGGNEQFF
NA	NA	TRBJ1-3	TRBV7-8	TGTGCCAGCAGCTACGACAGATCTGGAAACACCATATATTTT	CASSYDRSGNTIYF
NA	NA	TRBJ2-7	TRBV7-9	TGTGCCAGCAGCTTAGTTAGGGGCTCCTACGAGCAGTACTTC	CASSLVRGSYEQYF
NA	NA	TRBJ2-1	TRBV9	TGTGCCAGCAGCCCGTATCCTGTTCGAGATGAGCAGTTCTTC	CASSPYPVRDEQFF
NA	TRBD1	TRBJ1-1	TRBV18	TGTGCCAGCTCACCACCGACAGGGAGTCGTGTCACTGAAGCTTTCTTT	CASSPPTGSRVTEAFF
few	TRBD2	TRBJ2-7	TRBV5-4	TGTGCCAGCAGCTTGGCGACTAGCGCCCAATACGAGCAGTACTTC	CASSLATSAQYEQYF
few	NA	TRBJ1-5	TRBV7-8	TGTGCCAGCAGCCTAGTACAGGGCAATCAGCCCCAGCATTTT	CASSLVQGNQPQHF
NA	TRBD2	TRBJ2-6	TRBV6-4	TGTGCCAGCAGTTCCGATAGCGGGACGACCAACGTCCTGACTTTC	CASSSDSGTTNVLTF
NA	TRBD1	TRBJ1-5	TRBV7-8	TGTGCCAGCAGTGCAGGGGGCGCCGGCAAACAGCCCCAGCATTTT	CASSAGGAGKQPQHF
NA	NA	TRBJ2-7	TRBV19	TGTGCCAGTAGTTCCCTCGCGGCGGGTGGCCACGAGCAGTACTTC	CASSSLAAGGHEQYF
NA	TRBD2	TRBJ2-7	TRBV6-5	TGTGCCAGCAGTTACTCCGGAGCGGGAGATTACGAGCAGTACTTC	CASSYSGAGDYEQYF
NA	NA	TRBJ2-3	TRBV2	TGTGCCAGCAGGTCGATGGGAGGTGGGGTGGCTACGCAGTATTTT	CASRSMGGGVATQYF
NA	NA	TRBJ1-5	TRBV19	TGTGCCAGTAGTGAGGGACTGGGCAATCAGCCCCAGCATTTT	CASSEGLGNQPQHF
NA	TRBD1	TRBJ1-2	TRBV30	TGTGCCTGGGGCCGGGACAGAGCTAACTATGGCTACACCTTC	CAWGRDRANYGYTF
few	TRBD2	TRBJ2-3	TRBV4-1	TGCGCCAGCAGCCTAGCGGGTCCATCAGATACGCAGTATTTT	CASSLAGPSDTQYF
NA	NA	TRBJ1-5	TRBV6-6	TGTGCCAGCAGTTACTCGACTGGGTGGCCCCAGCATTTT	CASSYSTGWPQHF
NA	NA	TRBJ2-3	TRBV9	TGTGCCAGCAGCCCCCCTCAGGGAGATACGCAGTATTTT	CASSPPQGDTQYF
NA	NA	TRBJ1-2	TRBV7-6	TGTGCCAGCAGCCATAGGCCGGAGTTAGCTAACTATGGCTACACCTTC	CASSHRPELANYGYTF
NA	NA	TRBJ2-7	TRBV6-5	TGTGCCAGCAGTTATAGGGGAACCTACGAGCAGTACTTC	CASSYRGTYEQYF
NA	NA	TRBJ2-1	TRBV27	TGTGCCAGCAGTTTAAGCTCCCTTCATGAGCAGTTCTTC	CASSLSSLHEQFF
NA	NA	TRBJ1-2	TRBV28	TGTGCCAGCCGCTACCCCGAGGGCGCCGGCTATGGCTACACCTTC	CASRYPEGAGYGYTF
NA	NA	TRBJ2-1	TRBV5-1	TGCGCCAGCAGCCGCATAGGGGGGGCAAGCGGCATTGAGCAGTTCTTC	CASSRIGGASGIEQFF
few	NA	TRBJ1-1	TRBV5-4	TGTGCCAGCAGCCCATCGACAGGGAACACTGAAGCTTTCTTT	CASSPSTGNTEAFF
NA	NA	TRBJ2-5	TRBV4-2	TGTGCCAGCAGCCCGCTTCTGAGCGGGACCCAGTACTTC	CASSPLLSGTQYF
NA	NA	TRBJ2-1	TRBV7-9	TGTGCCAGCAGCCGACAGGGAGGTGAGCAGTTCTTC	CASSRQGGEQFF